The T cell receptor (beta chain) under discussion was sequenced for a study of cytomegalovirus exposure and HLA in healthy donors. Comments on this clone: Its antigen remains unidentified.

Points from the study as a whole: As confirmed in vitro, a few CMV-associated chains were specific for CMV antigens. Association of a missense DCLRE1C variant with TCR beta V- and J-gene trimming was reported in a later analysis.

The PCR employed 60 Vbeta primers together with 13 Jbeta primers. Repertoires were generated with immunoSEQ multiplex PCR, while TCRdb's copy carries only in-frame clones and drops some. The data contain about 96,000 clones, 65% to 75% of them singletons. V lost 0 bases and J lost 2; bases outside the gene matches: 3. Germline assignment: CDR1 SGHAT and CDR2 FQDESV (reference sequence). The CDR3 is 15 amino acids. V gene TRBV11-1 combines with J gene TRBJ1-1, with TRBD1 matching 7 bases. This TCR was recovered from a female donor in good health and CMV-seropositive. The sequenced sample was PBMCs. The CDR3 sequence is CASSLAGQANTEAFF. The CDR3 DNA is TGTGCCAGCAGCTTAGCCGGACAGGCCAACACTGAAGCTTTCTTT.